Shown below are 11 T cell receptor beta chains from a single sample sequenced in a study of cytomegalovirus exposure and HLA in healthy donors. Primers: 60 Vbeta forward and 13 Jbeta reverse. The table came from immunoSEQ multiplex PCR; TCRdb's copy has only in-frame clones and leaves some out. Found here are 150,000 to 200,000 clones, 60% to 80% of them singletons; the top ten hold 4.9%. The sample comprised PBMCs. These receptors were collected from a male donor in good health and CMV-seronegative.

The CDR3 here is CASSPVRGTDTQYF. Written as DNA, the CDR3 is TGTGCCAGCTCACCAGTCAGGGGCACAGATACGCAGTATTTT. V usage is TRBV18 and J usage is TRBJ2-3; D possibly corresponds to TRBD1 (5 bases). The CDR3 has 14 amino acids. Germline loops: CDR1 KGHSH, CDR2 LQKENI. Deletions cut 2 bases from V and 1 base from J, with 7 bases between.

The V and J genes are TRBV29-1 and TRBJ2-7; D perhaps matches TRBD1 (5 bases). This CDR3 has 11 residues. Germline V gene data show CDR1 as SQVTM and CDR2 as ANQGSEA. V shed 6 bases and J shed 3 bases, with 9 bases lying between them. The CDR3 DNA sequence: TGCAGCGTCGTACAGGACTACGAGCAGTACTTC. It translates to CSVVQDYEQYF.

The chain couples TRBV5-4 to TRBJ1-4, with D unresolved. In germline, CDR1 is SGHNT, CDR2 YYREEE (reference sequence). V lost 0 bases to trimming and J lost 7 bases, with 4 bases between them. CDR3 length equals 12 residues. The CDR3 is CASSLAGEKLFF. The CDR3 bases are TGTGCCAGCAGCTTGGCCGGTGAAAAACTGTTTTTT.

V gene TRBV6-1 combines with J gene TRBJ2-1, with TRBD2 matching over 8 bases. Germline V gives CDR1 MNHNS, CDR2 SASEGT. Unmatched junction bases numbered 6, after V lost 3 bases and J lost 2 bases. The CDR3 covers 16 residues. CDR3 amino acids: CASSEGSGGPYNEQFF. CDR3 DNA: TGTGCCAGCAGTGAGGGGTCGGGGGGGCCCTACAATGAGCAGTTCTTC.

The chain carries TRBV6-5 and TRBJ2-1; 7 nucleotides align to TRBD1. V was clipped by 5 bases and J by 4 bases; unmatched bases: 8. Germline V gives CDR1 MNHEY, CDR2 SVGAGI. This CDR3 contains 15 residues. CDR3 sequence reads: CASSVRDRAYNEQFF. In DNA form, the CDR3 reads TGTGCCAGCAGTGTCCGGGACAGAGCATACAATGAGCAGTTCTTC.

In its sample, this clone was seen a few times. The V gene is TRBV7-2, the J gene TRBJ2-3, with 9 bases lining up with TRBD2. Germline V CDR1 and CDR2: SGHTA, FQGNSA. With 5 bases clipped from V and 6 bases from J, the junction kept 12 bases outside the gene matches. The length of the CDR3 is 16 residues. Written as DNA, the CDR3 is TGTGCCAGCAGCAACTATAGCGGGGGAAAAGTGGATACGCAGTATTTT. It codes for CASSNYSGGKVDTQYF.

The CDR3 loop is CASSPPNRQVSANYGYTF. CDR3 nucleotides: TGTGCCAGCAGTCCTCCAAATCGACAGGTCTCAGCTAACTATGGCTACACCTTC. The chain recombines TRBV27 with TRBJ1-2; the D gene is possibly TRBD1 (6 bases). The V and J ends lost 5 bases and 0 bases respectively, with 22 bases between them. CDR1 MNHEY and CDR2 SMNVEV come from the germline V gene (reference sequence). The CDR3 extends over 18 amino acids.

This chain links TRBV7-9 with TRBJ2-2; D is perhaps TRBD1 (6 bases). Germline values: CDR1 SEHNR, CDR2 FQNEAQ (reference sequence). V was pared by 5 bases and J by 6 bases, with 10 bases between. The CDR3 sequence is 13 residues long. The CDR3 reads CASSQQGSGELFF. CDR3 nucleotides: TGTGCCAGCAGCCAACAGGGCTCCGGGGAGCTGTTTTTT. The whole variable domain, filled in from reference TRBV7-9 and TRBJ2-2, reads DTGVSQNPRHKITKRGQNVTFRCDPISEHNRLYWYRQTLGQGPEFLTYFQNEAQLEKSRLLSDRFSAERPKGSFSTLEIQRTEQGDSAMYLCASSQQGSGELFFGEGSRLTVL.

This rearrangement joins TRBV7-9 to TRBJ2-2, with TRBD2 matching over 8 bases. CDR3 length equals 14 residues. Germline V gene data show CDR1 as SEHNR and CDR2 as FQNEAQ (reference sequence). With V trimmed by 6 bases and J by 2 bases, 2 bases remained unmatched. The CDR3 DNA is TGTGCCAGCAGGAGCGGGGGAAACACCGGGGAGCTGTTTTTT. Residues: CASRSGGNTGELFF.

The gene calls are TRBV5-1 and TRBJ2-7; 7 bases are shared with TRBD1. The V gene's germline CDR1 is SGHRS and CDR2 YFSETQ. V was clipped by 2 bases and J by 6 bases; unmatched bases: 8. The CDR3 contains 14 residues. CDR3 protein: CASSFWTGSLEQYF. The CDR3 DNA is TGCGCCAGCAGCTTCTGGACAGGTAGTCTCGAGCAGTACTTC.

The J gene is TRBJ2-1, the V gene TRBV7-2, with 7 bases identical to TRBD1. The trim removed 4 bases at V and 8 bases at J, leaving 14 bases unmatched. The CDR3 totals 16 residues. Per the germline V gene, CDR1 is SGHTA and CDR2 is FQGNSA. This chain's CDR3 is CASSSGQANGIYEQFF. The CDR3 DNA reads TGTGCCAGCAGCTCCGGACAGGCCAATGGTATCTATGAGCAGTTCTTC. Using reference TRBV7-2 and TRBJ2-1 for the parts outside the CDR3, the full variable domain is GAGVSQSPSNKVTEKGKDVELRCDPISGHTALYWYRQSLGQGLEFLIYFQGNSAPDKSGLPSDRFSAERTGGSVSTLTIQRTQQEDSAVYLCASSSGQANGIYEQFFGPGTRLTVL.